Each of the 32 T cell receptor beta chains below was sequenced from the same sample in a study of cytomegalovirus exposure and HLA in healthy donors. PCR employed 60 Vbeta and 13 Jbeta primers. Sequencing used immunoSEQ multiplex PCR; TCRdb keeps in-frame clones, though not all of them. The sample gives more than 150,000 clones, 60% to 85% of which show up once; over 2.5% is in the top ten. The sequenced sample consisted of PBMCs. The receptors were gathered from a woman aged 50 to 60 in good health and CMV-seropositive.

This clone was found a few times. The J gene is TRBJ2-5, the V gene TRBV2; D gene unclear. CDR3 length equals 12 residues. V dropped 3 bases and J dropped 9 bases, with 11 bases sitting between them. Germline values: CDR1 SNHLY, CDR2 FYNNEI. CDR3 residues: CASSDPLRAQYF. As DNA, the CDR3 is TGTGCCAGCAGTGACCCTCTCCGGGCCCAGTACTTC.

The V call is TRBV7-9, the J call TRBJ1-6; 7 bases match TRBD1. Trimming took 2 bases from V and 7 from J; bases not matched to a gene: 5. There are 15 residues in the CDR3. Germline V gene data show CDR1 as SEHNR and CDR2 as FQNEAQ (reference sequence). CDR3 sequence: CASSLLTGVNSPLHF. The DNA of the CDR3 is TGTGCCAGCAGCTTACTAACAGGGGTGAATTCACCCCTCCACTTT.

The chain carries TRBV19 and TRBJ2-3; 9 nucleotides align to TRBD1. This CDR3 has 15 amino acids. Germline V gene data show CDR1 as LNHDA and CDR2 as SQIVND (reference sequence). The trim removed 3 bases at V and 4 bases at J, leaving 5 bases unmatched. CDR3 loop: CASSMTGGVADTQYF. CDR3 nucleotide sequence: TGTGCCAGTAGTATGACAGGGGGTGTCGCAGATACGCAGTATTTT. Drawing the rest from reference TRBV19 and TRBJ2-3, the complete variable domain is DGGITQSPKYLFRKEGQNVTLSCEQNLNHDAMYWYRQDPGQGLRLIYYSQIVNDFQKGDIAEGYSVSREKKESFPLTVTSAQKNPTAFYLCASSMTGGVADTQYFGPGTRLTVL.

The chain couples TRBV6-6 to TRBJ2-3; perhaps TRBD2 as D (6 bases). Per germline, CDR1 MNHNY and CDR2 SVGAGI (reference sequence). V was pared by 1 base and J by 1 base, with 12 bases between. The CDR3 sequence is 16 residues long. The CDR3 spells CASSYFGGLGTDTQYF. The CDR3 coding sequence is TGTGCCAGCAGTTACTTCGGGGGACTTGGCACAGATACGCAGTATTTT.

This clone has only a few counts. CDR3 loop: CASRPTLAGGETQYF. The CDR3 DNA reads TGTGCCAGCAGACCTACCTTAGCGGGAGGAGAGACCCAGTACTTC. V usage is TRBV7-9 and J usage is TRBJ2-5; 10 bases are shared with TRBD2. Trimming cost V 6 bases and J 4 bases; bases outside gene matches: 8. The CDR3 runs 15 residues. Germline assignment: CDR1 SEHNR and CDR2 FQNEAQ (reference sequence).

This chain connects TRBV5-4 to TRBJ2-5; 13 bases are shared with TRBD2. The trim removed 3 bases at V and 4 bases at J, leaving 3 bases unmatched. Looked up from germline, CDR1 is SGHNT and CDR2 is YYREEE (reference sequence). The CDR3 totals 15 residues. Written as DNA, the CDR3 is TGTGCCAGCAGCTACCGGACTAGCGGGAGAGAGACCCAGTACTTC. This codes for CASSYRTSGRETQYF.

V gene TRBV19 combines with J gene TRBJ1-2; D possibly corresponds to TRBD1 (5 bases). The CDR3 covers 13 residues. V was shortened by 3 bases and J by 6 bases, with 11 bases between the two germline ends. CDR1 and CDR2 (germline): LNHDA, SQIVND (reference sequence). CDR3 region: CASSISGYNGYTF. The CDR3 region has the DNA TGTGCCAGTAGTATTTCAGGGTACAATGGCTACACCTTC.

This clone is labeled as medium-sized. The chain links TRBV27 to TRBJ2-7; D not resolved. Germline CDR1 MNHEY, CDR2 SMNVEV (reference sequence). V dropped 6 bases and J dropped 4 bases, with 13 bases sitting between them. The CDR3 spans 13 residues. CDR3 nucleotides: TGTGCCAGCAGAATATCTGACGGGTACGAGCAGTACTTC. This codes for CASRISDGYEQYF.

CDR3: CASSRIQGIQNQNTEAFF. The CDR3 nucleotides read TGCGCCAGCAGCCGCATCCAGGGAATCCAAAACCAGAACACTGAAGCTTTCTTT. This chain links TRBV4-1 with TRBJ1-1; D perhaps matches TRBD1 (5 bases). CDR3 size: 18 residues. Germline loops: CDR1 MGHRA, CDR2 YSYEKL. Deletions cut 4 bases from V and 1 base from J, with 22 bases between.

V and J are TRBV18 and TRBJ1-1; 7 positions match TRBD1. The CDR3 has 14 residues. The V and J ends lost 7 bases and 3 bases, in that order; junction bases with no gene match: 8. Germline V gene data show CDR1 as KGHSH and CDR2 as LQKENI. This CDR3 reads CASCRQGADTEAFF. DNA of the CDR3: TGTGCCAGCTGCAGACAGGGAGCGGACACTGAAGCTTTCTTT.

The CDR3, as DNA: TGTGCCAGCAGTCCGGACAGGGGGCGGACCGGGGAGCTGTTTTTT. Protein: CASSPDRGRTGELFF. The chain recombines TRBV7-2 with TRBJ2-2; TRBD1 matches 11 bases. Looked up from germline, CDR1 is SGHTA and CDR2 is FQGNSA. The trim removed 6 bases at V and 5 bases at J, leaving 5 bases unmatched. The CDR3 is 15 amino acids.

CDR3: CASSFGQGNTGELFF. CDR3 sequence (DNA): TGTGCCAGCAGCTTTGGGCAGGGGAACACCGGGGAGCTGTTTTTT. This chain connects TRBV11-2 to TRBJ2-2; a weak D match, TRBD1 (5 bases). This CDR3 is built from 15 residues. The germline CDR1 and CDR2 sequences are SGHAT and FQNNGV. V was clipped by 3 bases and J by 1 base, with 9 bases between them.

This clone was observed a single time. The chain uses TRBV7-8 and TRBJ2-6; perhaps TRBD1 as D (5 bases). Per germline, CDR1 SGHVS and CDR2 FQNEAQ. The V and J ends lost 3 bases and 7 bases respectively, with 16 bases between them. There are 16 residues in the CDR3. The CDR3 here is CASSFVGAGGANVLTF. DNA for the CDR3: TGTGCCAGCAGCTTCGTAGGGGCAGGTGGAGCCAACGTCCTGACTTTC. Together with reference TRBV7-8 and TRBJ2-6, the CDR3 gives the full variable domain: GAGVSQSPRYKVAKRGQDVALRCDPISGHVSLFWYQQALGQGPEFLTYFQNEAQLDKSGLPSDRFFAERPEGSVSTLKIQRTQQEDSAVYLCASSFVGAGGANVLTFGAGSRLTVL.

V usage is TRBV29-1 and J usage is TRBJ1-1; 7 bases are shared with TRBD1. The germline CDR1 and CDR2 sequences are SQVTM and ANQGSEA. The CDR3 covers 14 residues. After removal of 4 bases from V and 4 bases from J, the junction contained 9 bases not matched to a gene. The CDR3 sequence is CSVVRRGQVTEAFF. The CDR3 DNA sequence: TGCAGCGTTGTCAGGAGGGGGCAAGTCACTGAAGCTTTCTTT.

The J gene is TRBJ2-2, the V gene TRBV19, with D possibly TRBD2 on 6 matching bases. CDR3 length: 17 residues. Trimming took 9 bases from V and 3 from J, leaving 23 bases between them. The germline V gene has CDR1 LNHDA and CDR2 SQIVND (reference sequence). For the CDR3, the DNA is TGTGCCAGCAAAGGAGGGGCCCAGTTCGAGGACACCGGGGAGCTGTTTTTT. Translated: CASKGGAQFEDTGELFF.

The gene calls are TRBV7-2 and TRBJ2-1; possible D gene TRBD2, 5 bases. This CDR3 has 14 amino acids. The germline gives CDR1 SGHTA, CDR2 FQGNSA. V was pared by 5 bases and J by 6 bases, with 14 bases between. CDR3 sequence (DNA): TGTGCCAGCAGCCAGCTACTAGGCGGCAATGAGCAGTTCTTC. Amino acids: CASSQLLGGNEQFF. Combining the CDR3 with reference TRBV7-2 and TRBJ2-1 gives the whole variable domain GAGVSQSPSNKVTEKGKDVELRCDPISGHTALYWYRQSLGQGLEFLIYFQGNSAPDKSGLPSDRFSAERTGGSVSTLTIQRTQQEDSAVYLCASSQLLGGNEQFFGPGTRLTVL.

The CDR3 DNA is TGTGCCAGCAGCTTAAGGGGATCTGGAAACACCATATATTTT. Translating it yields CASSLRGSGNTIYF. The rearrangement links TRBV5-6 to TRBJ1-3, with D tentatively TRBD1 (5 bases). V was shortened by 2 bases and J by 1 base, with 7 bases between the two germline ends. This CDR3 contains 14 residues. Germline CDR1 SGHDT, CDR2 YYEEEE.

The chain links TRBV4-3 to TRBJ1-2, with 7 bases lining up with TRBD1. CDR1 is LGHNA, CDR2 YSLEER, per germline. This CDR3 region has 14 residues. V lost 0 bases and J lost 4; bases outside the gene matches: 2. The CDR3 DNA follows: TGCGCCAGCAGCCAAGAACCAGGGGGCTATGGCTACACCTTC. Its protein product is CASSQEPGGYGYTF.

J is TRBJ2-3 and V is TRBV29-1; 9 bases fit TRBD1. This CDR3 has 14 residues. Per germline, CDR1 SQVTM and CDR2 ANQGSEA. J lost 2 bases, V lost 7 bases, and 7 bases had no gene match. In nucleotides, the CDR3 is TGCAGCGCCATGGACAGGGGAGTCACAGATACGCAGTATTTT. Translating gives CSAMDRGVTDTQYF.

This clone was recorded a few times. The chain joins TRBV19 to TRBJ2-7; 13 nucleotides agree with TRBD2. Germline V gene lookup returns CDR1 LNHDA and CDR2 SQIVND (reference sequence). The J segment lost 1 base and the V segment lost 8 bases, leaving 14 bases of the junction unmatched. CDR3 length: 18 residues. The CDR3 DNA follows: TGTGCCAGTCGCCTTGGGACTAGCGGGAATCACGATTCCTACGAGCAGTACTTC. Translated: CASRLGTSGNHDSYEQYF.

With regard to this clone: Mismatch with germline at one junction end may stem from a read error. The chain carries TRBV5-1 and TRBJ2-6; 8 bases line up with TRBD2. The CDR3 spans 15 residues. The germline V gene encodes CDR1 SGHRS and CDR2 YFSETQ. CDR3 DNA sequence: TGCGCCAGCACGGACGGCTCGGGAGGGGCCAACGGCCTGACTTTC. Residues: CASTDGSGGANGLTF.

This clone was seen a few times. The V call is TRBV6-6, the J call TRBJ1-5; D call uncertain. The CDR3 has 14 residues. The germline V gene encodes CDR1 MNHNY and CDR2 SVGAGI (reference sequence). V shed 2 bases and J shed 3 bases, with 8 bases lying between them. This chain's CDR3 is CASSYISANQPQHF. In DNA form, the CDR3 reads TGTGCCAGCAGTTACATAAGCGCCAATCAGCCCCAGCATTTT.

In nucleotides, the CDR3 is TGCGCCAGCAGCCAAGATTGGGCGTCACCCGGGGAGCTGTTTTTT. Amino acid sequence: CASSQDWASPGELFF. V usage is TRBV4-1 and J usage is TRBJ2-2; D uncertain. Germline V gene sequence: CDR1 MGHRA, CDR2 YSYEKL. Trimming cost V 0 bases and J 6 bases, with 11 bases left between them. The CDR3 is 15 residues long.

The rearrangement joins TRBV7-2 to TRBJ1-2; 9 bases align to TRBD1. Germline assignment: CDR1 SGHTA and CDR2 FQGNSA. This CDR3 comprises 14 residues. V lost 4 bases, J lost 8 bases, and 8 bases stayed unmatched. The CDR3 sequence is CASSSDRGLGGYTF. Written as DNA, the CDR3 is TGTGCCAGCAGCTCGGACAGGGGCCTGGGGGGCTACACCTTC.

In DNA form, the CDR3 reads TGTGCCAGCAGCCTACAGGTGCCCGGGGAGCTGTTTTTT. This sequence encodes CASSLQVPGELFF. The chain recombines TRBV7-9 with TRBJ2-2, with D maybe TRBD1 (5 bases). CDR1 and CDR2 (germline): SEHNR, FQNEAQ (reference sequence). The germline V and J ends were trimmed by 5 bases and 6 bases, with 10 bases remaining between them. The CDR3 has 13 amino acids.

The gene calls are TRBV5-1 and TRBJ2-1; 8 bases are a match to TRBD1. The CDR3 runs 16 residues. Germline loops: CDR1 SGHRS, CDR2 YFSETQ. With 4 bases clipped from V and 4 bases from J, the junction kept 10 bases outside the gene matches. In DNA form, the CDR3 reads TGCGCCAGCAGCATACAACAGGGGGTAAGGTACAATGAGCAGTTCTTC. It is translated as CASSIQQGVRYNEQFF.

The chain employs TRBV9 and TRBJ2-2; TRBD2 is a possible D gene (6 bases). Trimming shortened V by 0 bases and J by 0 bases, and 9 bases separated the two germline ends. This CDR3 is built from 16 residues. CDR1 and CDR2 (germline): SGDLS, YYNGEE. As DNA, the CDR3 is TGTGCCAGCAGCGTAGCCGGGACTTCGAACACCGGGGAGCTGTTTTTT. Its protein product is CASSVAGTSNTGELFF.

This chain links TRBV5-4 with TRBJ1-3; the match to TRBD1 covers 7 bases. V dropped 4 bases and J dropped 0; count of bases not matched to a gene: 7. Germline values: CDR1 SGHNT, CDR2 YYREEE (reference sequence). The CDR3 runs 16 residues. CDR3 DNA sequence: TGTGCCAGCAGCACGGGACAGCCACGCTCTGGAAACACCATATATTTT. Translated, it gives CASSTGQPRSGNTIYF. The whole variable domain, filled in from reference TRBV5-4 and TRBJ1-3, reads ETGVTQSPTHLIKTRGQQVTLRCSSQSGHNTVSWYQQALGQGPQFIFQYYREEENGRGNFPPRFSGLQFPNYSSELNVNALELDDSALYLCASSTGQPRSGNTIYFGEGSWLTVV.

The CDR3: CASSPGGTATEAFF. CDR3 DNA: TGTGCCAGCAGCCCCGGGGGTACGGCCACTGAAGCTTTCTTT. The gene calls are TRBV6-6 and TRBJ1-1, with a possible D match to TRBD1 (5 bases). V was clipped by 6 bases and J by 4 bases, with 15 bases between them. CDR1 and CDR2 (germline): MNHNY, SVGAGI (reference sequence). The CDR3 consists of 14 residues.

The chain carries TRBV28 and TRBJ2-7, with TRBD1 matching 8 bases. Germline CDR1 MDHEN, CDR2 SYDVKM. V shed 8 bases and J 3 bases; nucleotides not matched to a gene: 6. CDR3 length: 13 residues. The CDR3 DNA reads as TGTGCCAGCGTAGAAACAGGGGGCTACGAGCAGTACTTC. It yields the protein CASVETGGYEQYF.

The V gene is TRBV7-2, the J gene TRBJ2-3; 12 bases line up with TRBD2. Unmatched junction bases numbered 11, after V lost 5 bases and J lost 8 bases. The CDR3 loop spans 16 amino acids. Looked up from germline, CDR1 is SGHTA and CDR2 is FQGNSA. The CDR3 sequence: CASSPPTSGGFGTQYF. CDR3 bases: TGTGCCAGCAGCCCCCCTACTAGCGGGGGGTTTGGTACGCAGTATTTT.

This chain links TRBV18 with TRBJ1-3; D uncertain. V was clipped by 3 bases and J by 8 bases, with 11 bases between them. This CDR3 comprises 13 residues. The germline CDR1 and CDR2 sequences are KGHSH and LQKENI. DNA for the CDR3: TGTGCCAGCTCACCCTCGGCGGTGGACACCATATATTTT. It specifies CASSPSAVDTIYF. The complete variable domain, with remaining parts taken from reference TRBV18 and TRBJ1-3, reads NAGVMQNPRHLVRRRGQEARLRCSPMKGHSHVYWYRQLPEEGLKFMVYLQKENIIDESGMPKERFSAEFPKEGPSILRIQQVVRGDSAAYFCASSPSAVDTIYFGEGSWLTVV.